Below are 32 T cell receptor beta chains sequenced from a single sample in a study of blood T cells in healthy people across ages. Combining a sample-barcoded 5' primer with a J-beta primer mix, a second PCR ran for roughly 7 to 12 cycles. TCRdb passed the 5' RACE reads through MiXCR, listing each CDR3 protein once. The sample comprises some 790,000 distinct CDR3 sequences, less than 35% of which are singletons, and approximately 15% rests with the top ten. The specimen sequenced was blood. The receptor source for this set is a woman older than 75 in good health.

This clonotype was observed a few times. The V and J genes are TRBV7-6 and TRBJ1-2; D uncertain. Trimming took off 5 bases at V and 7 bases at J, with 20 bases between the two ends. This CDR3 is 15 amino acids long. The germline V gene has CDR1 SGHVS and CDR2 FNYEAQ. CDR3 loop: CASSPVQSVGSGYTF. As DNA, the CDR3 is TGTGCCAGCAGCCCAGTACAATCTGTCGGCTCTGGCTACACCTTC.

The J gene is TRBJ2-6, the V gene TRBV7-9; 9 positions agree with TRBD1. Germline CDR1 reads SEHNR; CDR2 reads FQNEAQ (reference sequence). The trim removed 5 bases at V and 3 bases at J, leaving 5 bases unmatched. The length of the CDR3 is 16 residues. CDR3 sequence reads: CASSITGGGGANVLTF. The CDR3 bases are TGTGCCAGCAGCATCACAGGGGGCGGTGGGGCCAACGTCCTGACTTTC.

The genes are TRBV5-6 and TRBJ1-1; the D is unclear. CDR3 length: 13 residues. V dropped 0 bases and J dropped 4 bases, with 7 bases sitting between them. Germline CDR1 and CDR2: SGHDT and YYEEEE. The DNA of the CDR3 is TGTGCCAGCAGCTTGGTCCTGAGCACTGAAGCTTTCTTT. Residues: CASSLVLSTEAFF.

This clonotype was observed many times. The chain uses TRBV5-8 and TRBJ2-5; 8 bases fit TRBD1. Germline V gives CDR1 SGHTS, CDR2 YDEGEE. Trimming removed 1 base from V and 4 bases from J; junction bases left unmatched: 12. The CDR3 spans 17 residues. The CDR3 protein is CASSLSVGVTGVETQYF. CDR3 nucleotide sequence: TGTGCCAGCAGCTTGTCGGTCGGGGTGACAGGGGTAGAGACCCAGTACTTC.

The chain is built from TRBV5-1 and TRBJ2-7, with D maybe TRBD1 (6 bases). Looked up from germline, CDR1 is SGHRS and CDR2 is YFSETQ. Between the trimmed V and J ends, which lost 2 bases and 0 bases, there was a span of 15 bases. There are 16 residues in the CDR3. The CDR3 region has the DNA TGCGCCAGCAGCTTACAGGGCAATACTAACTCCTACGAGCAGTACTTC. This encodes CASSLQGNTNSYEQYF. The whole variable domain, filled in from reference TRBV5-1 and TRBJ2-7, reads KAGVTQTPRYLIKTRGQQVTLSCSPISGHRSVSWYQQTPGQGLQFLFEYFSETQRNKGNFPGRFSGRQFSNSRSEMNVSTLELGDSALYLCASSLQGNTNSYEQYFGPGTRLTVT.

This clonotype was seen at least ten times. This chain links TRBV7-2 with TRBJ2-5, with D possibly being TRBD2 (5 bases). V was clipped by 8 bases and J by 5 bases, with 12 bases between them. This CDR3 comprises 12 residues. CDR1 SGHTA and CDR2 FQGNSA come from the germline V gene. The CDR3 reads CASGSRKETQYF. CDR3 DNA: TGTGCCAGCGGGAGCAGAAAGGAGACCCAGTACTTC.

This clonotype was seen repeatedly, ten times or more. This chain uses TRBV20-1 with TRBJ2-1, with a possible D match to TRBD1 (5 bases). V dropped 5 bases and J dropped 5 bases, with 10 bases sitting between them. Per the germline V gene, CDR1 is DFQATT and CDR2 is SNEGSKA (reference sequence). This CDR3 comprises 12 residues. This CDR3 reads CSARSRDNEQFF. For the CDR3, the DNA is TGCAGTGCTCGGAGCAGGGACAATGAGCAGTTCTTC.

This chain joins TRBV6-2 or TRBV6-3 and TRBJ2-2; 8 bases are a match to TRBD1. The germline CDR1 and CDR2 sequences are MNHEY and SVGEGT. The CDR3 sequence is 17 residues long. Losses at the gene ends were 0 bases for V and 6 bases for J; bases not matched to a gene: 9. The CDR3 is CASSYSTGESLAGELFF. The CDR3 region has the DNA TGTGCCAGCAGTTACTCGACAGGGGAGAGCCTAGCCGGGGAGCTGTTTTTT.

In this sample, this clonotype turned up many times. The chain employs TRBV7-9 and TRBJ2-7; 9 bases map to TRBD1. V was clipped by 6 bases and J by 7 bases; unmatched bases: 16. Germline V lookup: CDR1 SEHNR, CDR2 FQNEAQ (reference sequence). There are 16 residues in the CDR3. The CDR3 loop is CASSQDRGAAEGEQYF. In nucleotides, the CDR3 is TGTGCCAGCAGTCAGGACAGGGGCGCTGCCGAAGGGGAGCAGTACTTC.

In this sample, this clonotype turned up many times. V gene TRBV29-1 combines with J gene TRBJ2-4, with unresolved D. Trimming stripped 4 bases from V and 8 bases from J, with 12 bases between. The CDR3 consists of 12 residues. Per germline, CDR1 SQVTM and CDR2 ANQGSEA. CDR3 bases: TGCAGCGTTGTAAAGGGTGGGGACATTCAGTACTTC. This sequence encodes CSVVKGGDIQYF. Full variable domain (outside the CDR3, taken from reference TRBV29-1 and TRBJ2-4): SAVISQKPSRDICQRGTSLTIQCQVDSQVTMMFWYRQQPGQSLTLIATANQGSEATYESGFVIDKFPISRPNLTFSTLTVSNMSPEDSSIYLCSVVKGGDIQYFGAGTRLSVL.

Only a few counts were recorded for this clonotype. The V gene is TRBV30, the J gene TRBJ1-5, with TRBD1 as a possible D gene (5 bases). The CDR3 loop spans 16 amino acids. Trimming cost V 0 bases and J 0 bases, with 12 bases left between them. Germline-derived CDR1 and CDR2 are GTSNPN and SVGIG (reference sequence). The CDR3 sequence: CAWSVRGLLSNQPQHF. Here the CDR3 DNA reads TGTGCCTGGAGTGTGCGGGGACTGCTTAGCAATCAGCCCCAGCATTTT.

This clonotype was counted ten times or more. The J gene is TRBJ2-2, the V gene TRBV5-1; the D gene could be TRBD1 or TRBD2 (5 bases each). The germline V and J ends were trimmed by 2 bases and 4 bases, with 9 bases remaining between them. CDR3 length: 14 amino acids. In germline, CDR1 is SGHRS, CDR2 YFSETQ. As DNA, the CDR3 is TGCGCCAGCAGCTTCCGGGACGGCACCGGGGAGCTGTTTTTT. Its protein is CASSFRDGTGELFF.

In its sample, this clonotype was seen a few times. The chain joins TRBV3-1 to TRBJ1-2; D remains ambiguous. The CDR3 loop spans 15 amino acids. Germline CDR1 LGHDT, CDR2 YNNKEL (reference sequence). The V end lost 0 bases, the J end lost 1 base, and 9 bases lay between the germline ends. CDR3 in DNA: TGTGCCAGCAGCCAAGATAACAGCTTTAACTATGGCTACACCTTC. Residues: CASSQDNSFNYGYTF.

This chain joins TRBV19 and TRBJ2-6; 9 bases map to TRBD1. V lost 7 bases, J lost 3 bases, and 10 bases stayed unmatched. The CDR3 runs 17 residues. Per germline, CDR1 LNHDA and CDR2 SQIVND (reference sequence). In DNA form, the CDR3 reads TGTGCCAGTAACCTCTCGGGACAGGGAATTGGGGCCAACGTCCTGACTTTC. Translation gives CASNLSGQGIGANVLTF.

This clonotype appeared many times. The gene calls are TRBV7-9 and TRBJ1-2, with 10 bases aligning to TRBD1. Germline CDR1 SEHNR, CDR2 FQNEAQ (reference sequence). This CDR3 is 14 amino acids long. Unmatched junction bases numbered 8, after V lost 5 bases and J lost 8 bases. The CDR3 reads CASSTPGTGEGYTF. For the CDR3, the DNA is TGTGCCAGCAGCACCCCCGGGACAGGGGAGGGCTACACCTTC.

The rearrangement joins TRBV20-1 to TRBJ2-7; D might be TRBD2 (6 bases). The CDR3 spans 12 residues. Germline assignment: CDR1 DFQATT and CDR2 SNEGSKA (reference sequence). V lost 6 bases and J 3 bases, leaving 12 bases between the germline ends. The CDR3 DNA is TGCAGTGCAAGCCCCGGGGGCTACGAGCAGTACTTC. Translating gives CSASPGGYEQYF.

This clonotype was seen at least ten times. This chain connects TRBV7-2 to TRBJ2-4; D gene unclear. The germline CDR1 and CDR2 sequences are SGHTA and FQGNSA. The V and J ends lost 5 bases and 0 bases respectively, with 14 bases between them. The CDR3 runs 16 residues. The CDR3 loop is CASSQEMGVAKNIQYF. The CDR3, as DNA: TGTGCCAGCAGCCAAGAGATGGGTGTAGCCAAAAACATTCAGTACTTC.

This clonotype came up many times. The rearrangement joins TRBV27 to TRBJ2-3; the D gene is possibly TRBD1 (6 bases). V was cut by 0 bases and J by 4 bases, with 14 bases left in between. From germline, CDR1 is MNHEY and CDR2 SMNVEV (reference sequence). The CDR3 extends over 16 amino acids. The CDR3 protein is CASSLSPRGFPDTQYF. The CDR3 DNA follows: TGTGCCAGCAGTTTATCGCCCAGGGGATTCCCAGATACGCAGTATTTT.

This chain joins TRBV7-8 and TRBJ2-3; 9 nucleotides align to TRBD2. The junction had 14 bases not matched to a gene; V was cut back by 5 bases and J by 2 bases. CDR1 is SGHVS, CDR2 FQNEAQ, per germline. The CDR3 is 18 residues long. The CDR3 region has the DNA TGTGCCAGCAGCCCCAGAGCAGCCAGCGGGGGGTACACAGATACGCAGTATTTT. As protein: CASSPRAASGGYTDTQYF. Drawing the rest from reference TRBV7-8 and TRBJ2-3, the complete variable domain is GAGVSQSPRYKVAKRGQDVALRCDPISGHVSLFWYQQALGQGPEFLTYFQNEAQLDKSGLPSDRFFAERPEGSVSTLKIQRTQQEDSAVYLCASSPRAASGGYTDTQYFGPGTRLTVL.

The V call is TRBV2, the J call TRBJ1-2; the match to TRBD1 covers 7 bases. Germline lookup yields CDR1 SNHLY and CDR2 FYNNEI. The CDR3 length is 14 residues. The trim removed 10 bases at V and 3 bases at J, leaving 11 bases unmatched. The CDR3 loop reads CATLKGQIDYGYTF. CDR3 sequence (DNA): TGTGCCACTTTAAAGGGACAGATTGACTATGGCTACACCTTC.

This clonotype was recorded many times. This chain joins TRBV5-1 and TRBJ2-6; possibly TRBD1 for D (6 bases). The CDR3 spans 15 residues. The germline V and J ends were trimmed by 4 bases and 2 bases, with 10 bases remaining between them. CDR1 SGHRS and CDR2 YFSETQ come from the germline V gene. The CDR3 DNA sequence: TGCGCCAGCAGCCGGACAGATCCTGGGGCCAACGTCCTGACTTTC. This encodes CASSRTDPGANVLTF.

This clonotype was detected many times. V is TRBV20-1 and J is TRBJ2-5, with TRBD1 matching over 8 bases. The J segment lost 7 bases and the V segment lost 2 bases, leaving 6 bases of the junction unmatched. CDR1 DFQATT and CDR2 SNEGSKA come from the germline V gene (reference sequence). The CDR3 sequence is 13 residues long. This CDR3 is CSARPGQGLTQYF. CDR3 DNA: TGCAGTGCTAGACCTGGACAGGGACTGACCCAGTACTTC.

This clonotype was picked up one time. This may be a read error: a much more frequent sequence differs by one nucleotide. CDR3 DNA: TGTGCCCGCAGTACACGAGGCAGTTCACCTACTGATACGCAGTATTTT. Encoded protein: CARSTRGSSPTDTQYF. The chain combines TRBV6-2 or TRBV6-3 with TRBJ2-3, with unresolved D. Germline V gene data show CDR1 as MNHEY and CDR2 as SVGEGT. CDR3 size: 16 residues.

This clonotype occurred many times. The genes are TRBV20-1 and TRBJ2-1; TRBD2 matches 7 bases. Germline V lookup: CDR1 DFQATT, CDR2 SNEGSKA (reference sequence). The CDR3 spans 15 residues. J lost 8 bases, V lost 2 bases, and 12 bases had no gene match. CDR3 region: CSARSSGEPTDEQFF. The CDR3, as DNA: TGCAGTGCTAGATCCAGCGGGGAGCCAACGGATGAGCAGTTCTTC.

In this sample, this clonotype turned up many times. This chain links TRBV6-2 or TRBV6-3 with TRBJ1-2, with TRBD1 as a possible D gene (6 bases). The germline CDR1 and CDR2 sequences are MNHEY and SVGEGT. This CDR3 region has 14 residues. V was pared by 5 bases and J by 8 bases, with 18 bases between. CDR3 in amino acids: CASSPGTSSGGYTF. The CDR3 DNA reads TGTGCCAGCAGTCCCGGGACAAGCTCGGGCGGCTACACCTTC.

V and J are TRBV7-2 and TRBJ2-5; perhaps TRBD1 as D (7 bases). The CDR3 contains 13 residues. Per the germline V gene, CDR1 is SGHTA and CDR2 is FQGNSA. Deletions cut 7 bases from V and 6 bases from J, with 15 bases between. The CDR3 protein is CASTMTGRQTQYF. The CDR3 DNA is TGTGCCAGCACCATGACAGGGAGGCAGACCCAGTACTTC.

CDR3 sequence (DNA): TGTGCCACCAGCAGAGCTAGCGGGGGGAAGAATGAGCAGTACTTC. Translating gives CATSRASGGKNEQYF. V gene TRBV15 combines with J gene TRBJ2-7, with 11 positions matching TRBD2. With 1 base clipped from V and 7 bases from J, the junction kept 6 bases outside the gene matches. Germline V gives CDR1 LNHNV, CDR2 YYDKDF (reference sequence). The CDR3 is 15 residues long.

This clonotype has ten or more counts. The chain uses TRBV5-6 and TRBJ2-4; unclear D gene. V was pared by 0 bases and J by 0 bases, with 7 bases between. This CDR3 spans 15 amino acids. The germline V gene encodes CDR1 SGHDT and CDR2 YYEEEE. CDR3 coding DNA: TGTGCCAGCAGCTTGGGACTTCTAGCCAAAAACATTCAGTACTTC. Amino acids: CASSLGLLAKNIQYF.

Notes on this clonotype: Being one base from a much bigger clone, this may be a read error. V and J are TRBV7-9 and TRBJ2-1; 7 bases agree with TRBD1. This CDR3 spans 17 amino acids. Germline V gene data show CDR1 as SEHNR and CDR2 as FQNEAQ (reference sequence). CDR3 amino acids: CVSSSKARDSSYNEQFF. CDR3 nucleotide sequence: TGTGTCAGCAGCTCCAAAGCCCGGGACAGCTCCTACAATGAGCAGTTCTTC.

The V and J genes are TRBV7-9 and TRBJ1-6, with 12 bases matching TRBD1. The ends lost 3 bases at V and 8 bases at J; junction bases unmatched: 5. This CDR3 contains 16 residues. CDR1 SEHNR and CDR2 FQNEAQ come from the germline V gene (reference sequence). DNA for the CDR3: TGTGCCAGCAGCTTGTCCGGGACAGGGGGCGATTCACCCCTCCACTTT. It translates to CASSLSGTGGDSPLHF.

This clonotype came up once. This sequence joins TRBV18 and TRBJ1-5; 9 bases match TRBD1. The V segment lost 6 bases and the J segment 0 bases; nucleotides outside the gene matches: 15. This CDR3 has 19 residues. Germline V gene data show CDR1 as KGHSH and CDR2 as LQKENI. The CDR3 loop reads CASSLSPLGQGYSNQPQHF. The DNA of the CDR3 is TGTGCCAGCTCCCTTTCGCCGTTGGGACAGGGTTATAGCAATCAGCCCCAGCATTTT.

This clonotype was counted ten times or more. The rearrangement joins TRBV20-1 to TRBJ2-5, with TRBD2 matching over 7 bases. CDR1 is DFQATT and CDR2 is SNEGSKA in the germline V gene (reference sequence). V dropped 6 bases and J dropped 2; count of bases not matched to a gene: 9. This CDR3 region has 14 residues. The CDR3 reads CSAGEGGAQETQYF. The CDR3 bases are TGCAGTGCGGGGGAGGGAGGGGCACAAGAGACCCAGTACTTC.